The present T cell receptor (beta chain) was sequenced within a study of T cell changes during pregnancy in multiple sclerosis. The method was immunoSEQ multiplex PCR; TCRdb's version includes in-frame clones alone and lacks a portion of them. The repertoire consists of about 83,000 clones, with about 89% occurring once and the leading ten covering 3.5% to 4%. V lost 7 bases and J lost 2, with 11 bases in between. Germline V gives CDR1 SGHTS, CDR2 YDEGEE. The CDR3 length is 13 residues. The starting material was PBMCs, obtained in the first trimester of pregnancy. The receptor comes from a female donor in good health, serving as a control in a pregnancy study. Some clones in this sample may be carry-over from other donors' samples. The rearrangement uses TRBV5-8 and TRBJ2-3, with D possibly TRBD2 on 5 matching bases. CDR3 protein: CASGRLITDTQYF. The CDR3 bases are TGTGCCAGCGGGAGACTGATCACAGATACGCAGTATTTT.